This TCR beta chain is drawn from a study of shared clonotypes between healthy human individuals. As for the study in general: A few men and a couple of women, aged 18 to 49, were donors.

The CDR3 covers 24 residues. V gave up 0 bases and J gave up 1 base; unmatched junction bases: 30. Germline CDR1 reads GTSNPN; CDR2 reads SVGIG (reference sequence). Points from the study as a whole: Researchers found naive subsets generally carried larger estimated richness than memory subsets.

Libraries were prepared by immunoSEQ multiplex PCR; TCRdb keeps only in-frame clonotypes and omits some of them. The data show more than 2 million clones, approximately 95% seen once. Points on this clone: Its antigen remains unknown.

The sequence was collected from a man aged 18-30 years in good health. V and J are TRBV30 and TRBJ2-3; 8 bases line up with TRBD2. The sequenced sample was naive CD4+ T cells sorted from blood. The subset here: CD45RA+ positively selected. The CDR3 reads CAWSVYLIYRDGASSGGGTDTQYF. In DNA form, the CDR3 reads TGTGCCTGGAGTGTGTATCTAATCTACCGGGACGGAGCTTCAAGCGGGGGAGGCACAGATACGCAGTATTTT.